The clone carrying this TCR beta chain appeared a single time. Participants, about 18 to 90 years old, spanned 25 or so US areas. Participant-reported clinical history was the basis for cohort assignment. The data were taken from a study of blood T cell repertoires in COVID-19. Study background: PBMCs, B-cell-depleted T cells, or T cells provided the cDNA or gDNA that made up the material.

From germline, CDR1 is LNHDA and CDR2 SQIVND (reference sequence). The trim removed 6 bases at V and 4 bases at J, leaving 8 bases unmatched. The CDR3 totals 14 residues. This table comes from immunoSEQ multiplex PCR, and its TCRdb copy is limited to in-frame clones, with some not included. This table has fewer than 500,000 clones, approximately 90% appearing once. The chain employs TRBV19 and TRBJ2-7; 8 bases match TRBD1. This receptor was obtained from a woman aged 18-30 years who had recovered from COVID-19. The source material was PBMCs or T cells enriched from blood (not recorded which). The CDR3 protein is CASSREDRAYEQYF. The CDR3 region has the DNA TGTGCCAGTAGCCGAGAGGACAGGGCGTACGAGCAGTACTTC.